This T cell receptor (beta chain) was recorded in a study of T cell repertoires in cytomegalovirus infection. Study information: Both a matching HLA type and CMV infection were indicated by public TCR beta signatures. Study findings and constraints: CMV carriers having the relevant HLA were flagged by cumulative public TCR beta family frequency.

The germline gives CDR1 MNHGY, CDR2 SAAAGT. The CDR3 contains 13 residues. V was clipped by 5 bases and J by 5 bases; unmatched bases: 2. This clonotype was observed a few times. Its antigen remains unidentified. TCRdb re-called the reads through MiXCR, storing one row per CDR3 protein. Here the sample spans some 700,000 distinct CDR3 sequences, roughly 36% being singletons. The clonotype comes from a human donor in good health (CMV status not recorded). Some clones in this sample may be carry-over from other donors' samples. The rearrangement joins TRBV6-8 to TRBJ2-7; 11 bases are shared with TRBD2. This material consisted of cultured PBMCs, taken from culture after CMV antigen stimulation. CDR3 bases: TGTGCCAGCAGTCCGACTAGCGGGAACGAGCAGTACTTC. Translating it yields CASSPTSGNEQYF.